Each of the 28 T cell receptor beta chains below was sequenced from the same sample in a study of blood T cell repertoires in COVID-19. TCRdb keeps only in-frame clones here, not all; method: immunoSEQ multiplex PCR. The top ten hold roughly 8.8% of the sample, which has 130,000 to 150,000 clones, roughly 79% seen once. Sequenced material: peripheral blood. Every receptor here comes from a human donor with acute or convalescent COVID-19. The donor label of this sample is uncertain.

The V call is TRBV7-9, the J call TRBJ2-7, with D uncertain. The CDR3 length is 12 residues. CDR1 and CDR2 (germline): SEHNR, FQNEAQ (reference sequence). Trimming stripped 5 bases from V and 5 bases from J, with 10 bases between. The CDR3 nucleotides are TGTGCCAGCAGCCAAATCGACAACGAGCAGTACTTC. It translates to CASSQIDNEQYF. Drawing the rest from reference TRBV7-9 and TRBJ2-7, the complete variable domain is DTGVSQNPRHKITKRGQNVTFRCDPISEHNRLYWYRQTLGQGPEFLTYFQNEAQLEKSRLLSDRFSAERPKGSFSTLEIQRTEQGDSAMYLCASSQIDNEQYFGPGTRLTVT.

V usage is TRBV19 and J usage is TRBJ2-3; 10 bases agree with TRBD2. This CDR3 comprises 15 residues. V was pared by 5 bases and J by 5 bases, with 7 bases of the junction left unmatched. Germline V gives CDR1 LNHDA, CDR2 SQIVND (reference sequence). As DNA, the CDR3 is TGTGCCAGTAGTCTCTCAGCGGGGGGGGGAGATACGCAGTATTTT. Protein product: CASSLSAGGGDTQYF.

This clone was seen a few times. The CDR3 here is CASSDEGSQPQHF. As DNA, the CDR3 is TGTGCCAGCAGTGACGAGGGCAGTCAGCCCCAGCATTTT. The J gene is TRBJ1-5, the V gene TRBV6-1, with unresolved D. The length of the CDR3 is 13 residues. Trimming removed 3 bases from V and 6 bases from J, with 9 bases in between. Germline V lookup: CDR1 MNHNS, CDR2 SASEGT.

The chain couples TRBV10-3 to TRBJ1-4, with 11 bases fitting TRBD1. Germline V gene data show CDR1 as ENHRY and CDR2 as SYGVKD. The CDR3 runs to 17 residues. V lost 5 bases to trimming and J lost 8 bases; unmatched junction nucleotides: 13. The CDR3 DNA follows: TGTGCCATCAGTCCGTCCCACACCGGGACAGGGGGGGAAAAACTGTTTTTT. It specifies CAISPSHTGTGGEKLFF.

V usage is TRBV5-5 and J usage is TRBJ2-3; D perhaps matches TRBD2 (5 bases). V was clipped by 1 base and J by 0 bases, with 9 bases between them. CDR3 size: 15 residues. CDR1 and CDR2 (germline): SGHKS, YYEKEE (reference sequence). As DNA, the CDR3 is TGTGCCAGCAGCTTGTTTGCGGGTAGCACAGATACGCAGTATTTT. Translating gives CASSLFAGSTDTQYF.

The chain couples TRBV2 to TRBJ1-5; D might be TRBD1 (5 bases). Germline CDR1 reads SNHLY; CDR2 reads FYNNEI. The CDR3 runs to 14 residues. Trimming left V 1 base short and J 5 bases short, with 9 bases between. CDR3 in amino acids: CASSEGQNHQPQHF. Here the CDR3 DNA reads TGTGCCAGCAGTGAAGGACAGAATCATCAGCCCCAGCATTTT.

The chain couples TRBV24-1 to TRBJ2-3, with D tentatively TRBD2 (7 bases). The CDR3 has 15 amino acids. Trimming stripped 5 bases from V and 0 bases from J, with 11 bases between. Per germline, CDR1 KGHDR and CDR2 SFDVKD. Here the CDR3 DNA reads TGTGCCACCAGTGCGCGGGGGCGAAGCACAGATACGCAGTATTTT. This encodes CATSARGRSTDTQYF.

The chain joins TRBV4-1 to TRBJ2-5; 7 bases are shared with TRBD1. The germline V gene encodes CDR1 MGHRA and CDR2 YSYEKL. There are 13 residues in the CDR3. The trim removed 5 bases at V and 4 bases at J, leaving 4 bases unmatched. The CDR3, as DNA: TGCGCCAGCAGCAGCGCAGGGGGAGAGACCCAGTACTTC. Encoded protein: CASSSAGGETQYF.

This clone was seen only a few times. The rearrangement joins TRBV18 to TRBJ1-1, with a weak D call TRBD1 (6 bases). Trimming took off 4 bases at V and 4 bases at J, with 13 bases between the two ends. The germline gives CDR1 KGHSH, CDR2 LQKENI. The length of the CDR3 is 14 residues. The CDR3 protein is CASSQQGSGTEAFF. The CDR3 DNA follows: TGTGCCAGCTCACAACAGGGTTCAGGCACTGAAGCTTTCTTT.

V is TRBV5-1 and J is TRBJ2-7, with D maybe TRBD1 (5 bases). Trimming stripped 0 bases from V and 4 bases from J, with 11 bases between. CDR3 length: 14 amino acids. Germline CDR1 and CDR2: SGHRS and YFSETQ. This chain's CDR3 is CASSLEAGPYEQYV. CDR3 in DNA: TGCGCCAGCAGCTTGGAGGCAGGGCCGTACGAGCAGTACGTC.

The table lists this clone with many counts. The V and J genes are TRBV3-1 (or the pseudogene TRBV3-2) and TRBJ1-1; D not resolved. Germline assignment: CDR1 LGHDT and CDR2 YNNKEL (reference sequence). The CDR3 runs 15 residues. V dropped 0 bases and J dropped 0 bases, with 8 bases sitting between them. CDR3 coding DNA: TGTGCCAGCAGCCAAGATCCCCTTATGAACACTGAAGCTTTCTTT. Amino acids: CASSQDPLMNTEAFF.

This clone came up once. The chain couples TRBV7-9 to TRBJ2-1; 8 nucleotides match TRBD1. Germline loops: CDR1 SEHNR, CDR2 FQNEAQ (reference sequence). The CDR3 length is 17 residues. The trim removed 6 bases at V and 9 bases at J, leaving 19 bases unmatched. CDR3 sequence: CASRRIPGTGGNSEQFF. CDR3 nucleotides: TGTGCCAGCAGGCGGATCCCCGGGACAGGAGGTAATAGTGAGCAGTTCTTC. Full variable domain (remainder filled in from reference TRBV7-9 and TRBJ2-1): DTGVSQNPRHKITKRGQNVTFRCDPISEHNRLYWYRQTLGQGPEFLTYFQNEAQLEKSRLLSDRFSAERPKGSFSTLEIQRTEQGDSAMYLCASRRIPGTGGNSEQFFGPGTRLTVL.

This clone appeared once. The same CDR3 also results from other DNA sequences found in this sample. The rearrangement uses TRBV6-5 and TRBJ2-7; 9 positions agree with TRBD1. The germline V gene encodes CDR1 MNHEY and CDR2 SVGAGI. The CDR3 length is 12 residues. Losses at the gene ends were 10 bases for V and 4 bases for J; bases not matched to a gene: 5. CDR3 nucleotide sequence: TGTGCCACGGGACAGGGACCTTACGAGCAGTACGTC. This sequence encodes CATGQGPYEQYV.

The V and J genes are TRBV19 and TRBJ1-2; 10 nucleotides line up with TRBD1. Looked up from germline, CDR1 is LNHDA and CDR2 is SQIVND (reference sequence). Unmatched junction bases numbered 5, after V lost 5 bases and J lost 2 bases. The CDR3 has 15 residues. This CDR3 is CASSFAGQGNYGYTF. As DNA, the CDR3 is TGTGCCAGTAGTTTTGCGGGACAGGGGAACTATGGCTACACCTTC.

This clone was seen just once. The chain employs TRBV6-5 and TRBJ1-6, with D possibly TRBD1 on 6 matching bases. V was pared by 5 bases and J by 8 bases, with 13 bases between. The CDR3 is 14 amino acids. The germline V gene encodes CDR1 MNHEY and CDR2 SVGAGI. The CDR3 region has the DNA TGTGCCAGCAGTCCCTACAGGGACGATTCACCCCTCCACTTT. It encodes CASSPYRDDSPLHF.

This chain connects TRBV29-1 to TRBJ1-2; D ambiguous. Germline V CDR1 and CDR2: SQVTM, ANQGSEA. There are 10 residues in the CDR3. V was cut by 6 bases and J by 4 bases, with 6 bases left in between. The CDR3 is CSVDSYGYTF. The CDR3 region has the DNA TGCAGCGTGGACTCCTATGGCTACACCTTC.

This clone showed up just once. The chain joins TRBV6-5 to TRBJ1-1, with TRBD1 matching over 8 bases. After removal of 9 bases from V and 5 bases from J, the junction contained 8 bases not matched to a gene. CDR3 length equals 13 residues. CDR1 and CDR2 (germline): MNHEY, SVGAGI. The CDR3 sequence is CASLQGARTEAFF. The CDR3 DNA is TGTGCCAGTCTCCAGGGGGCCCGAACTGAAGCTTTCTTT.

The DNA for the CDR3 is TGCGCCAGCAGCTTGGCAGGAGGAAATGAAGCTTTCTTT. Translation: CASSLAGGNEAFF. V gene TRBV5-1 combines with J gene TRBJ1-1; D is undetermined. The germline V gene has CDR1 SGHRS and CDR2 YFSETQ. Deletions cut 0 bases from V and 7 bases from J, with 10 bases between. The length of the CDR3 is 13 residues.

This chain links TRBV29-1 with TRBJ2-3; 13 positions agree with TRBD2. The CDR3 is 17 residues long. Germline lookup yields CDR1 SQVTM and CDR2 ANQGSEA. Trimming cost V 7 bases and J 6 bases; bases outside gene matches: 16. CDR3 nucleotides: TGCAGCGGGATACTAGCGGGGGGGCCGTTTAGCATGGATACGCAGTATTTT. Translating gives CSGILAGGPFSMDTQYF.

The gene calls are TRBV27 and TRBJ1-1, with a tentative D call TRBD1 (6 bases). The V and J ends lost 2 bases and 10 bases respectively, with 17 bases between them. This CDR3 is built from 14 residues. Germline loops: CDR1 MNHEY, CDR2 SMNVEV (reference sequence). The CDR3, as DNA: TGTGCCAGCAGTTTAACGGGGGCTGCGGGGGGAGCTTTCTTT. Translated, it gives CASSLTGAAGGAFF.

The chain is built from TRBV28 and TRBJ2-7; 10 bases are shared with TRBD1. Losses at the gene ends were 5 bases for V and 2 bases for J; bases not matched to a gene: 6. Germline assignment: CDR1 MDHEN and CDR2 SYDVKM. This CDR3 is built from 15 residues. The CDR3 DNA sequence: TGTGCCAGCAGTAAGACCGGGACAGGGGCCTACGAGCAGTACGTC. This gives the protein CASSKTGTGAYEQYV.

This clone turned up a few times. The chain recombines TRBV11-3 with TRBJ2-2; D might be TRBD1 (6 bases). CDR3 length equals 14 residues. Germline CDR1 reads SGHNT; CDR2 reads YENEEA. V dropped 0 bases and J dropped 5 bases, with 7 bases sitting between them. Written as DNA, the CDR3 is TGTGCCAGCAGCTTAGATCAGGGGACCGGGGAGCTGTTTTTT. It encodes CASSLDQGTGELFF.

J is TRBJ2-3 and V is TRBV12-3 or TRBV12-4, with D possibly matching TRBD2 (5 bases). The CDR3 extends over 12 amino acids. V was clipped by 5 bases and J by 9 bases, with 12 bases between them. The CDR3 nucleotides are TGTGCCAGCAGTGCTTCTGGCGGGACGCAGTATTTT. As protein: CASSASGGTQYF.

This clone was found a few times. The V call is TRBV15, the J call TRBJ2-7; maybe TRBD2 (5 bases). The germline V and J ends were trimmed by 1 base and 0 bases, with 10 bases remaining between them. The germline V gene encodes CDR1 LNHNV and CDR2 YYDKDF (reference sequence). This CDR3 has 15 amino acids. CDR3 DNA sequence: TGTGCCACCAGCAGAGGGACGGGGATCTCCTACGAGCAGTACGTC. It encodes CATSRGTGISYEQYV.

V is TRBV10-1 and J is TRBJ1-2, with TRBD1 as a possible D gene (5 bases). Germline V gives CDR1 WNHNN, CDR2 SYGVQD (reference sequence). The V end was cut by 10 bases, the J end by 5 bases, with 23 bases between. This CDR3 has 15 amino acids. CDR3 in amino acids: CATPSIRQGEYGYTF. The DNA of the CDR3 is TGCGCCACCCCCTCAATAAGGCAGGGTGAATATGGCTACACCTTC.

This chain joins TRBV18 and TRBJ2-2, with TRBD1 matching 8 bases. The V gene end was trimmed by 3 bases and the J gene end by 7 bases; junction bases not matched to a gene: 13. The CDR3 covers 17 residues. Germline loops: CDR1 KGHSH, CDR2 LQKENI. DNA for the CDR3: TGTGCCAGCTCACCCCGCTACTCAGGGGGCGCCGGCGGGGAGCTGTTTTTT. This translates into CASSPRYSGGAGGELFF.

The chain has TRBV6-5 and TRBJ2-1, with D possibly being TRBD1 (5 bases). This CDR3 has 11 residues. Trimming pared 6 bases from V and 15 bases from J, leaving 15 bases between. From germline, CDR1 is MNHEY and CDR2 SVGAGI. DNA of the CDR3: TGTGCCAGCAGATCCGGACAAGGCACGTTCTTC. It yields the protein CASRSGQGTFF.

The genes are TRBV7-9 and TRBJ1-4; D remains unclear. Germline CDR1 and CDR2: SEHNR and FQNEAQ (reference sequence). CDR3 length: 13 amino acids. The germline V and J ends were trimmed by 6 bases and 0 bases, with 5 bases remaining between them. CDR3 coding DNA: TGTGCCAGCAGGCGTGCAACTAATGAAAAACTGTTTTTT. This codes for CASRRATNEKLFF.